This TCR beta chain is drawn from a study of blood T cell repertoires in COVID-19. The wider study: Acute and convalescent COVID-19 specimens originated in the United States, Italy and Spain. Sample material is recorded as cDNA or gDNA derived from T cells, B-cell-depleted T cells, or PBMCs.

Germline CDR1 is LGHNA and CDR2 is YNFKEQ. V shed 1 base and J shed 0 bases, with 7 bases lying between them. The CDR3 is made up of 14 amino acids. Original processing methods: Scientists estimated how many nucleated cells there were by amplifying reference gene primers. The method was immunoSEQ multiplex PCR; TCRdb's version includes in-frame clones alone and lacks a portion of them. V and J calls and clone size are copied from that table; D and trimming were computed from the DNA. The sample has about 390,000 clones; about 83% are singletons. Participant-given clinical history determined each cohort assignment.

The chain employs TRBV4-2 and TRBJ2-7; D ambiguous. The origin of this receptor is a woman between 50 and 59 years old who had recovered from COVID-19. The source material was PBMCs or T cells enriched from blood (not recorded which). In DNA, the CDR3 is TGTGCCAGCAGCCAAGCTGCAGTCTCCTACGAGCAGTACTTC. This gives the protein CASSQAAVSYEQYF.